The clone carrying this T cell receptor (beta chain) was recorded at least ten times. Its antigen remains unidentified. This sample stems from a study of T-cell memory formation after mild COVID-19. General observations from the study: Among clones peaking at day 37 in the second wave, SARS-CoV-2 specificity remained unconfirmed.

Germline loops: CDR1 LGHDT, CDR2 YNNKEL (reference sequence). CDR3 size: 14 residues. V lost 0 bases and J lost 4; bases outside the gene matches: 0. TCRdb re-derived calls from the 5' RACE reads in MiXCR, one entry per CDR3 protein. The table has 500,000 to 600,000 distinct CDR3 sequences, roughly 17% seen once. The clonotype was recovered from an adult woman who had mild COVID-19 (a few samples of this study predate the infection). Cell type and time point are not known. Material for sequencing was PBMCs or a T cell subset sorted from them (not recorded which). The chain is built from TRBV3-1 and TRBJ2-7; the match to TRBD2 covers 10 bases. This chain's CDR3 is CASSQETSGYEQYF. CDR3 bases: TGTGCCAGCAGCCAAGAGACTAGCGGGTACGAGCAGTACTTC.